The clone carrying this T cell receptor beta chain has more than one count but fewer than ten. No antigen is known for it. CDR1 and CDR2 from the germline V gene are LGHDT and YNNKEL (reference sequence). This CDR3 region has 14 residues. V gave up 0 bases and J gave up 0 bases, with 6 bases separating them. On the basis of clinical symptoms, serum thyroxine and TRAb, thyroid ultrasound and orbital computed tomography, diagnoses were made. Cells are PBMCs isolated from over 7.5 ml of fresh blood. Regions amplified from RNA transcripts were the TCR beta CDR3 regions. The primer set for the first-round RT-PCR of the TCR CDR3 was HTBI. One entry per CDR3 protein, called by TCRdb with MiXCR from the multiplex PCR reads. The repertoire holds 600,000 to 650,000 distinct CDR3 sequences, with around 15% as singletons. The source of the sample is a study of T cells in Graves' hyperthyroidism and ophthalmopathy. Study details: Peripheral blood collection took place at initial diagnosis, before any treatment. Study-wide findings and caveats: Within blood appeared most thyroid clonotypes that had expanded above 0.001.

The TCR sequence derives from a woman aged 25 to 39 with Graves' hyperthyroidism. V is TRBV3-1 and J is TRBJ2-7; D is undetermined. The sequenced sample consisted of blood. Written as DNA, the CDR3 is TGTGCCAGCAGCCAAGATCACCTCTCCTACGAGCAGTACTTC. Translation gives CASSQDHLSYEQYF.